The 10 T cell receptor beta chains below all came from one sample that was sequenced in a study of cytomegalovirus exposure and HLA in healthy donors. 13 Jbeta primers and 60 Vbeta primers were used for the PCR. This table comes from immunoSEQ multiplex PCR, and its TCRdb copy is limited to in-frame clones, with some not included. The table records 35,000 to 40,000 clones, around 70% of them present only once. The sample was PBMCs. Receptor source: a man aged 30-40 years in good health and CMV-seronegative.

The chain carries TRBV7-9 and TRBJ2-5, with 13 bases that match TRBD2. The CDR3 consists of 18 residues. Trimming removed 5 bases from V and 3 bases from J; junction bases left unmatched: 12. Germline values: CDR1 SEHNR, CDR2 FQNEAQ (reference sequence). The CDR3 sequence is CASSPGLAGVGLKETQYF. Written as DNA, the CDR3 is TGTGCCAGCAGCCCAGGACTAGCGGGAGTCGGGTTGAAAGAGACCCAGTACTTC.

This clone came up a few times. The V and J genes are TRBV6-7 and TRBJ1-1; D uncertain. TRBV6-7 is labeled an ORF, and its function is uncertain. The V and J ends lost 0 bases and 1 base respectively, with 12 bases between them. CDR3 size: 16 residues. CDR3 in DNA: TGTGCCAGCAGTTACTCGATCGGGGATACGAACACTGAAGCTTTCTTT. Protein: CASSYSIGDTNTEAFF.

The genes are TRBV15 and TRBJ2-6, with a weak D call TRBD2 (5 bases). From germline, CDR1 is LNHNV and CDR2 YYDKDF (reference sequence). Trimming removed 4 bases at V and 0 bases at J, with 16 bases between. The CDR3 runs to 18 residues. For the CDR3, the DNA is TGTGCCACCAGCACCAAAACCCCCGGAGGCTCTGGGGCCAACGTCCTGACTTTC. Residues: CATSTKTPGGSGANVLTF.

The rearrangement uses TRBV2 and TRBJ2-3, with TRBD1 as a possible D gene (6 bases). Germline V gene sequence: CDR1 SNHLY, CDR2 FYNNEI. This CDR3 has 18 amino acids. V was pared by 10 bases and J by 0 bases, with 26 bases between. CDR3 nucleotide sequence: TGTGCCACCACAGAGGGGGTCGGGGTCGTCAGCAGCACAGATACGCAGTATTTT. Translating it yields CATTEGVGVVSSTDTQYF.

This chain uses TRBV5-1 with TRBJ2-3, with a possible D match to TRBD1 (6 bases). V was trimmed by 5 bases and J by 0 bases, leaving 10 bases between them. The CDR3 has 14 amino acids. Germline values: CDR1 SGHRS, CDR2 YFSETQ. CDR3 sequence: CASRGAISTDTQYF. The CDR3 DNA follows: TGCGCCAGCAGGGGGGCCATTAGCACAGATACGCAGTATTTT.

This clone has only one observation. The chain employs TRBV6-5 and TRBJ1-6; D gene ambiguous. Germline CDR1 and CDR2: MNHEY and SVGAGI. The ends were cut back, 2 bases at V and 6 bases at J, with 14 bases in the middle. The CDR3 totals 16 residues. CDR3 in DNA: TGTGCCAGCAGTTACGGGGTGAGCGAGGGTAATTCACCCCTCCACTTT. This encodes CASSYGVSEGNSPLHF.

The chain couples TRBV19 to TRBJ1-1; 9 bases match TRBD1. The V and J ends lost 6 bases and 0 bases, in that order; junction bases with no gene match: 8. From germline, CDR1 is LNHDA and CDR2 SQIVND (reference sequence). The CDR3 is made up of 16 amino acids. In nucleotides, the CDR3 is TGTGCCAGTAGGGGGGACAGGGTTAAGGTGAACACTGAAGCTTTCTTT. This translates into CASRGDRVKVNTEAFF.

V and J are TRBV5-1 and TRBJ2-2; 9 nucleotides match TRBD2. V shed 0 bases, J shed 1 base, and the junction held 7 bases outside the gene matches. The CDR3 totals 18 residues. Germline V gene data show CDR1 as SGHRS and CDR2 as YFSETQ. The CDR3 DNA follows: TGCGCCAGCAGCTTGGCCGGAGCGGGGGGTTGGAACACCGGGGAGCTGTTTTTT. Translating it yields CASSLAGAGGWNTGELFF.

The rearrangement joins TRBV28 to TRBJ2-7; TRBD2 matches at 11 bases. The CDR3 sequence is 20 residues long. Looked up from germline, CDR1 is MDHEN and CDR2 is SYDVKM. V lost 5 bases and J lost 6; bases outside the gene matches: 24. The CDR3 here is CASSGQQGALLLAGGPEQYF. CDR3 in DNA: TGTGCCAGCAGTGGCCAACAGGGGGCGCTTCTTTTAGCGGGAGGGCCCGAGCAGTACTTC.

This clone has just a few counts. The chain is built from TRBV18 and TRBJ2-6, with a weak D call TRBD2 (5 bases). The CDR3 sequence is 15 residues long. Germline V gene sequence: CDR1 KGHSH, CDR2 LQKENI. The V and J ends lost 6 bases and 0 bases respectively, with 9 bases between them. CDR3 loop: CASSGLSSGANVLTF. In DNA, the CDR3 is TGTGCCAGCTCTGGACTGTCCTCTGGGGCCAACGTCCTGACTTTC.